This T cell receptor (beta chain) was obtained from a study of PD-1 blockade in classical Hodgkin lymphoma. Method: immunoSEQ multiplex PCR; TCRdb's copy keeps in-frame clones and lacks some. Of fewer than 8,000 clones in the sample, approximately 86% were seen once. To note about this clone: Its specificity is not known.

Findings and limits, study-wide: Diversity similar to that of newly diagnosed patients was seen at baseline in complete responders. CD8+ TCR diversity did not rise significantly by C4D1, unlike CD4+. Newly diagnosed patients reportedly trailed healthy donors in baseline TCR diversity.

With no exception, relapse followed autologous stem cell transplantation in all patients, and brentuximab vedotin exposure varied. CDR3 length: 16 residues. In germline, CDR1 is MNHEY, CDR2 SVGAGI. Trimming shortened V by 2 bases and J by 5 bases, and 18 bases separated the two germline ends. This receptor was obtained from a human donor with classical Hodgkin lymphoma. The chain carries TRBV6-5 and TRBJ1-2, with D tentatively TRBD1 (6 bases). Source: peripheral blood mononuclear cells (PBMCs), taken before the second cycle of nivolumab. CDR3 protein: CASSYAGAGEGYGYTF. The CDR3 DNA follows: TGTGCCAGCAGTTACGCTGGGGCAGGGGAGGGGTATGGCTACACCTTC.